One and the same sample provided the 10 T cell receptor beta chains below, sequenced in a study of blood T cells in healthy people across ages. A second PCR, run for about 6 to 12 cycles, used a sample-barcoded 5' primer plus a J-beta primer mix. TCRdb fed the 5' RACE reads into MiXCR, producing one record per CDR3 protein. The sample yields roughly 1,000,000 distinct CDR3 sequences, almost 25% seen once. This sample also belongs to another study, concerning T cells of mothers and their children.

Sequencing was done on a sample of blood. These receptors were collected from a girl aged 2 to 10 in good health.

In this sample, this clonotype turned up a few times. The CDR3 sequence: CASSLIQGITEAFF. CDR3 nucleotide sequence: TGTGCCAGCAGCTTGATTCAGGGGATCACTGAAGCTTTCTTT. This chain connects TRBV5-6 to TRBJ1-1; D possibly corresponds to TRBD1 (6 bases). Germline V gene lookup returns CDR1 SGHDT and CDR2 YYEEEE. The germline V and J ends were trimmed by 1 base and 4 bases, with 11 bases remaining between them. The CDR3 runs to 14 residues.

The V call is TRBV7-9, the J call TRBJ2-5, with TRBD2 matching 8 bases. After removal of 0 bases from V and 3 bases from J, the junction contained 3 bases not matched to a gene. From germline, CDR1 is SEHNR and CDR2 FQNEAQ (reference sequence). There are 15 residues in the CDR3. CDR3 residues: CASSLAGTREETQYF. The CDR3 DNA follows: TGTGCCAGCAGCTTAGCCGGGACTAGAGAAGAGACCCAGTACTTC.

This clonotype was seen only a few times. V is TRBV12-3 or TRBV12-4 and J is TRBJ1-1; D not resolved. Trimming took 6 bases from V and 0 from J, leaving 14 bases between them. CDR3 length: 15 residues. CDR3 amino acids: CASSQTPSLNTEAFF. The CDR3, as DNA: TGTGCCAGCAGCCAAACCCCCAGCCTGAACACTGAAGCTTTCTTT.

The rearrangement joins TRBV3-1 to TRBJ2-5; weak D call: TRBD1 (6 bases). Between the trimmed V and J ends, which lost 6 bases and 2 bases, there was a span of 13 bases. The CDR3 extends over 14 amino acids. The V gene's germline CDR1 is LGHDT and CDR2 YNNKEL (reference sequence). The CDR3 region is CASSQRDTQETQYF. CDR3 in DNA: TGTGCCAGCAGTCAGAGGGACACTCAAGAGACCCAGTACTTC.

This rearrangement joins TRBV5-1 to TRBJ2-1, with 13 bases fitting TRBD2. The V gene's germline CDR1 is SGHRS and CDR2 YFSETQ. After removal of 4 bases from V and 2 bases from J, the junction contained 6 bases not matched to a gene. The CDR3 is 17 residues long. This chain's CDR3 is CASSPKLAGGTYNEQFF. The CDR3 DNA sequence: TGCGCCAGCAGCCCGAAACTAGCGGGAGGGACCTACAATGAGCAGTTCTTC.

The table lists this clonotype with many counts. This chain links TRBV20-1 with TRBJ1-1; D is uncertain. The length of the CDR3 is 11 residues. V was pared by 3 bases and J by 2 bases, with 4 bases between. CDR1 and CDR2 (germline): DFQATT, SNEGSKA (reference sequence). CDR3 protein: CSASTNTEAFF. The CDR3 DNA reads as TGCAGTGCTAGTACCAACACTGAAGCTTTCTTT.

This clonotype has a handful of counts. The CDR3 loop is CATHAGTNSYEQYF. CDR3 DNA sequence: TGTGCCACACACGCCGGGACTAACTCCTACGAGCAGTACTTC. The gene calls are TRBV6-5 and TRBJ2-5; 7 bases are shared with TRBD2. The end of the DNA aligns better with TRBJ2-7, so the J call may be wrong. This CDR3 region has 14 residues. Germline V gives CDR1 MNHEY, CDR2 SVGAGI.

The sample holds a few counts of this clonotype. The rearrangement joins TRBV20-1 to TRBJ2-1; a possible D gene is TRBD2 (6 bases). TRBJ2-5 explains the end of the DNA better; the J call may be wrong. The CDR3 is made up of 16 amino acids. Germline V gene sequence: CDR1 DFQATT, CDR2 SNEGSKA (reference sequence). The CDR3 DNA reads as TGCAGTGCTAGAGATCTCGGGAGTGGAGGTGGGGAGACCCAGTACTTC. Residues: CSARDLGSGGGETQYF.

This clonotype was counted between two and nine times. This chain links TRBV12-3 or TRBV12-4 with TRBJ2-3; 13 nucleotides match TRBD2. V lost 10 bases and J lost 6; bases outside the gene matches: 10. CDR3 length equals 15 residues. For the CDR3, the DNA is TGTGCCACTTCCGGACTAGCGGGAGACGGGGATACGCAGTATTTT. Protein sequence: CATSGLAGDGDTQYF.

The gene calls are TRBV20-1 and TRBJ1-1; D is uncertain. Per germline, CDR1 DFQATT and CDR2 SNEGSKA (reference sequence). This CDR3 region has 10 residues. Trimming removed 3 bases at V and 8 bases at J, with 7 bases between. The CDR3 sequence is CSASPEEAFF. In nucleotides, the CDR3 is TGCAGTGCTAGTCCGGAAGAAGCTTTCTTT.